This T cell receptor (beta chain) emerged from a study of molecular identifiers for immune sequencing clone quantification. Comments on this clonotype: The target antigen is unknown.

TCRdb fed the PCR reads into MiXCR, producing one record per CDR3 protein. The table has about 630,000 distinct CDR3 sequences, around 25% seen once. Study-wide findings and caveats: In naive cells, under 1% of molecules belonged to clones above 20 RNA copies, against over 97% in effector cells.

What was sequenced was naive CD8+ T cells from blood, with Jurkat cell RNA spiked in. Subset noted: FACS-sorted CD8+CD4-CCR7+CD45RA+ naive T cells. The sequence was obtained from a human donor in good health. Some libraries in this study had Jurkat cell RNA spiked in.

The CDR3: CSAPPGGLTYEQYF. The CDR3 nucleotides are TGCAGTGCTCCCCCGGGAGGACTTACCTACGAGCAGTACTTC. The V call is TRBV20-1, the J call TRBJ2-7; 7 positions match TRBD2. Germline V gene data show CDR1 as DFQATT and CDR2 as SNEGSKA (reference sequence). After removal of 5 bases from V and 2 bases from J, the junction contained 9 bases not matched to a gene. This CDR3 is 14 amino acids long.